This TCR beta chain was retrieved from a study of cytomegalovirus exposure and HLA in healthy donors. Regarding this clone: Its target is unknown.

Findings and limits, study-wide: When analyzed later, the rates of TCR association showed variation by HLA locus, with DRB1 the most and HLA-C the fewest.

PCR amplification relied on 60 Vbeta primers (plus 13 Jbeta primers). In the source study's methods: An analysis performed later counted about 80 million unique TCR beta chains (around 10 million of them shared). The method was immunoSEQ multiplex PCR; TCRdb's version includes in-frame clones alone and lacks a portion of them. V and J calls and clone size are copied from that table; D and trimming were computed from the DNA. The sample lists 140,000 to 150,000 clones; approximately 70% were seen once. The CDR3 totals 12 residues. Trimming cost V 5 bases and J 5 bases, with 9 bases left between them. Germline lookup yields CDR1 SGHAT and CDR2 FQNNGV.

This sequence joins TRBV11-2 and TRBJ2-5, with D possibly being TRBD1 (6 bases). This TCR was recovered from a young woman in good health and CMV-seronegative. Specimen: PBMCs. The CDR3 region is CASSTDRETQYF. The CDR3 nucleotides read TGTGCCAGCAGCACCGACAGGGAGACCCAGTACTTC.